This TCR beta chain was observed in a study of T cells in women clearing cervical HPV infection. About the study: With HLA typing for only a few women, HLA confounding remains possible.

Concerning this clone itself: The CDR3 end lies 3 residues beyond the end of the read and is filled in from the germline J gene.

Only in-frame clones appear in the TCRdb table, and some are missing; sequencing was by immunoSEQ multiplex PCR. The sample includes about 32,000 clones. The CDR3 runs to 14 residues. Germline lookup yields CDR1 SQVTM and CDR2 ANQGSEA. J gave up 0 bases and V 6 bases, and 5 bases lay outside the gene matches. The sequenced material came from blood buffy coat. The sequence was collected from a woman between 18 and 70 years old with a cervical HPV16 infection that either progressed to CIN3+ or cleared (not recorded which). The rearrangement joins TRBV29-1 to TRBJ2-1, with 7 bases fitting TRBD2. CDR3 DNA, as far as it was read: TGCAGCGTCCCTAGCGGATACTCCTACAATGAG. Protein sequence: CSVPSGYSYNE. The whole CDR3 is CSVPSGYSYNEQFF.